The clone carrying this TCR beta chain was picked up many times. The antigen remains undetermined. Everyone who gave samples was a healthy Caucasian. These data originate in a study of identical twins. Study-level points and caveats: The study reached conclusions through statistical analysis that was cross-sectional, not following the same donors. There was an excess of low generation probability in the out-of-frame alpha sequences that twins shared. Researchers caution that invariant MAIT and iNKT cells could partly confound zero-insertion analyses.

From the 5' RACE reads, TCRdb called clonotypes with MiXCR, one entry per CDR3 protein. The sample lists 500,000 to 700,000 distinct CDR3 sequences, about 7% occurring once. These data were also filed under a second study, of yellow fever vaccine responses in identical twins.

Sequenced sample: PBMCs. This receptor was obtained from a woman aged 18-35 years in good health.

Here the CDR3 reads CSARWTSQYF. CDR3 coding DNA: TGCAGTGCTAGATGGACTAGCCAGTATTTT. This sequence joins TRBV20-1 and TRBJ2-3, with 8 nucleotides matching TRBD2. This CDR3 comprises 10 residues. Germline trimming cut 2 bases from V and 12 bases from J; bases unmatched to any gene: 1. Germline loops: CDR1 DFQATT, CDR2 SNEGSKA (reference sequence).